A single sample is the source of the 14 T cell receptor beta chains below, sequenced in a study of breast tumors, draining lymph nodes, adjacent tissues. Using its own MiXCR run on the multiplex PCR reads, TCRdb lists one record per CDR3 protein. This sample yields over 250,000 distinct CDR3 sequences, of which 30% are seen a single time; over 0.95% belongs to the top ten. Breast cancer patients provided tissue from their axillary draining lymph nodes. Sequencing was done on a sample of axillary lymph node tissue. All receptors come from a female donor with breast cancer. Some clones in this sample may be carry-over from other donors' samples.

This clonotype was found many times. This chain links TRBV29-1 with TRBJ2-1; 7 bases are shared with TRBD2. The CDR3 spans 16 residues. Trimming took 0 bases from V and 3 from J; bases not matched to a gene: 8. The germline V gene encodes CDR1 SQVTM and CDR2 ANQGSEA. In nucleotides, the CDR3 is TGCAGCGTTGAAGATCCGGCTAGCGGAATCTACAATGAGCAGTTCTTC. Amino acids: CSVEDPASGIYNEQFF.

This clonotype has a count of ten or more. The chain couples TRBV7-9 to TRBJ1-6; D possibly corresponds to TRBD1 (5 bases). Germline CDR1 is SEHNR and CDR2 is FQNEAQ (reference sequence). This CDR3 spans 13 amino acids. The V gene lost 3 bases and the J gene lost 6 bases, with 6 bases spanning the gap. The CDR3 DNA sequence: TGTGCCAGCAGCTTCCAGGGTAATTCACCCCTCCACTTT. Protein product: CASSFQGNSPLHF.

The table lists this clonotype with a few counts. This sequence may be a read error, since a much larger clone differs from it by one base. This chain joins TRBV20-1 and TRBJ2-1; the D call may be TRBD1 or TRBD2 (5 bases each). This CDR3 spans 11 amino acids. The germline CDR1 and CDR2 sequences are DFQATT and SNEGSKA (reference sequence). The CDR3 loop is CSADKRGEQSF. The CDR3 DNA is TGCAGTGCTGACAAACGAGGGGAGCAGTCCTTC.

This clonotype was counted many times. J is TRBJ1-5 and V is TRBV15; no reliable D call. Germline values: CDR1 LNHNV, CDR2 YYDKDF (reference sequence). The CDR3 is 13 amino acids. V was clipped by 3 bases and J by 9 bases, with 12 bases between them. The CDR3 region has the DNA TGTGCCACCAGCAGGTCCCGGGAGGGGCCCCAGCATTTT. Its translation is CATSRSREGPQHF. Full variable domain (missing parts from reference TRBV15 and TRBJ1-5): DAMVIQNPRYQVTQFGKPVTLSCSQTLNHNVMYWYQQKSSQAPKLLFHYYDKDFNNEADTPDNFQSRRPNTSFCFLDIRSPGLGDTAMYLCATSRSREGPQHFGDGTRLSIL.

This clonotype appeared many times. This chain links TRBV5-4 with TRBJ2-1; weak D call: TRBD2 (6 bases). The CDR3 loop spans 14 amino acids. Germline V gene sequence: CDR1 SGHNT, CDR2 YYREEE (reference sequence). V was shortened by 0 bases and J by 6 bases, with 10 bases between the two germline ends. Written as DNA, the CDR3 is TGTGCCAGCAGCTTGGCCGGTAGCGGCAATGAGCAGTTCTTC. Amino acids: CASSLAGSGNEQFF.

Many counts were recorded for this clonotype. The chain has TRBV7-3 and TRBJ2-1, with 9 positions matching TRBD2. This CDR3 has 14 amino acids. Germline values: CDR1 SGHTA, CDR2 FQGTGA. J lost 5 bases, V lost 5 bases, and 4 bases had no gene match. The CDR3 here is CASSASGTNNEQFF. The CDR3 nucleotides read TGTGCCAGCAGCGCTAGCGGGACGAACAATGAGCAGTTCTTC. The variable domain in full, with the rest retrieved from reference TRBV7-3 and TRBJ2-1, is GAGVSQTPSNKVTEKGKYVELRCDPISGHTALYWYRQSLGQGPEFLIYFQGTGAADDSGLPNDRFFAVRPEGSVSTLKIQRTERGDSAVYLCASSASGTNNEQFFGPGTRLTVL.

On this clonotype itself: One base away lies a much larger clone, so this may be a sequencing read error. This chain uses TRBV5-6 with TRBJ2-1, with a possible D match to TRBD2 (5 bases). This CDR3 is built from 17 residues. From germline, CDR1 is SGHDT and CDR2 YYEEEE. The CDR3 nucleotides read TGTGCCAGCAGCTCGACGTACGGCGGTAGCGTCCACAATGAGCGGTTCTTC. Protein sequence: CASSSTYGGSVHNERFF.

This clonotype was seen at least ten times. This chain uses TRBV5-6 with TRBJ2-5; perhaps TRBD1 as D (6 bases). Trimming stripped 4 bases from V and 1 base from J, with 8 bases between. This CDR3 has 13 residues. In germline, CDR1 is SGHDT, CDR2 YYEEEE. This CDR3 is CASSPDSQETQYF. The DNA of the CDR3 is TGTGCCAGCAGCCCGGACAGCCAAGAGACCCAGTACTTC.

This clonotype came up many times. The chain has TRBV7-9 and TRBJ2-1; D could derive from TRBD1 or TRBD2 (6 bases each). V was shortened by 11 bases and J by 7 bases, with 21 bases between the two germline ends. CDR3 size: 14 residues. Germline V gene lookup returns CDR1 SEHNR and CDR2 FQNEAQ (reference sequence). The CDR3: CAHREFGGTNEQFF. CDR3 DNA: TGTGCCCACAGGGAATTCGGCGGGACGAATGAGCAGTTCTTC.

Points on this clonotype: This may stem from a read error, because a much larger clone lies one nucleotide away. The J gene is TRBJ2-1, the V gene TRBV11-2; D possibly corresponds to TRBD2 (5 bases). Between the trimmed V and J ends, which lost 5 bases and 6 bases, there was a span of 17 bases. Germline V CDR1 and CDR2: SGHAT, FQNNGV. The CDR3 runs 15 residues. CDR3 in DNA: TGTGCCAGCAGCCAGTCCATTACTAGAGGCAATGAGCAGTTCTTC. This encodes CASSQSITRGNEQFF.

This clonotype occurred many times. V is TRBV13 and J is TRBJ2-5; tentative D call: TRBD1 (6 bases). Germline CDR1 reads PRHDT; CDR2 reads FYEKMQ (reference sequence). This CDR3 has 13 amino acids. Trimming left V 2 bases short and J 7 bases short, with 11 bases between. The CDR3 DNA is TGTGCCAGCAGCTTACCAGGGGTAGGGACCCAGTACTTC. This gives the protein CASSLPGVGTQYF.

A word on this clonotype: A much larger clone differs by one base, so this may be a read error. The rearrangement uses TRBV6-2 or TRBV6-3 and TRBJ2-3; 10 nucleotides match TRBD1. Germline lookup yields CDR1 MNHEY and CDR2 SVGEGT. CDR3 length: 16 residues. This CDR3 is CASSLGTGVGTDTRYF. CDR3 DNA sequence: TGTGCCAGCAGTCTCGGGACAGGGGTCGGCACAGATACGCGGTATTTT.

This clonotype was counted a few times. The chain couples TRBV28 to TRBJ2-7; D gene uncertain. V was clipped by 8 bases and J by 2 bases, with 16 bases between them. CDR1 is MDHEN and CDR2 is SYDVKM in the germline V gene. This CDR3 has 14 amino acids. Here the CDR3 DNA reads TGTGCCAGCGCGACCCTCGGCCGAGCCTACGAGCAGTACTTC. This translates into CASATLGRAYEQYF.

There are many counts of this clonotype. The chain recombines TRBV29-1 with TRBJ2-6, with D unresolved. CDR3 length: 13 residues. Looked up from germline, CDR1 is SQVTM and CDR2 is ANQGSEA. The V end lost 4 bases, the J end lost 0 bases, and 4 bases lay between the germline ends. The CDR3 coding sequence is TGCAGCGTTGCCGTCTCTGGGGCCAACGTCCTGACTTTC. Its protein product is CSVAVSGANVLTF. The full variable domain, in which reference TRBV29-1 and TRBJ2-6 provide the parts outside the CDR3, is SAVISQKPSRDICQRGTSLTIQCQVDSQVTMMFWYRQQPGQSLTLIATANQGSEATYESGFVIDKFPISRPNLTFSTLTVSNMSPEDSSIYLCSVAVSGANVLTFGAGSRLTVL.